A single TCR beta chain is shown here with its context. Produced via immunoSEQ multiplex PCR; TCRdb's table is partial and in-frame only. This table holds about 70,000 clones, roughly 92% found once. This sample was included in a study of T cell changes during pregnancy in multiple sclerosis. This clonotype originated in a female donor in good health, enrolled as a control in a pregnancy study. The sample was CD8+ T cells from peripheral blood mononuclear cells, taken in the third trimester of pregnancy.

The CDR3 is CASSELGTVASTDTQYF. CDR3 in DNA: TGTGCCAGCTCAGAACTCGGGACAGTCGCTAGCACAGATACGCAGTATTTT. The genes are TRBV18 and TRBJ2-3, with 7 bases lining up with TRBD1. The CDR3 extends over 17 amino acids. The germline CDR1 and CDR2 sequences are KGHSH and LQKENI. The V and J ends lost 5 bases and 0 bases, in that order; junction bases with no gene match: 11.